This TCR beta chain was identified in a study of CD8 T cells in ankylosing spondylitis. Libraries of TCR beta came from quantitative 5'-RACE with molecular barcodes. A single record per CDR3 protein comes from TCRdb applying MiXCR to the 5' RACE reads. The repertoire includes about 500,000 distinct CDR3 sequences, approximately 5% of them detected once, and under 4.5% sits in the top ten. This clonotype was picked up many times. The antigen is not known. Study-level points and caveats: One TCR beta motif, made up of 7 or 8 highly homologous variants, appeared characteristic of ankylosing spondylitis blood. Disease-linked clones had a CD8+ phenotype and relatively low frequency in peripheral blood.

Sequencing was performed on blood, either unsorted or a sorted T cell fraction (not recorded which). The sequence derives from a male donor with ankylosing spondylitis.

CDR3 in amino acids: CASSLVPGDGPYEQYF. CDR3 DNA sequence: TGCGCCAGCAGCTTGGTTCCTGGGGACGGTCCGTACGAGCAGTACTTC. The chain uses TRBV5-1 and TRBJ2-7, with D possibly called TRBD1 or TRBD2 (5 bases each). CDR3 length: 16 amino acids. Trimming left V 0 bases short and J 4 bases short, with 17 bases between. Germline V CDR1 and CDR2: SGHRS, YFSETQ.